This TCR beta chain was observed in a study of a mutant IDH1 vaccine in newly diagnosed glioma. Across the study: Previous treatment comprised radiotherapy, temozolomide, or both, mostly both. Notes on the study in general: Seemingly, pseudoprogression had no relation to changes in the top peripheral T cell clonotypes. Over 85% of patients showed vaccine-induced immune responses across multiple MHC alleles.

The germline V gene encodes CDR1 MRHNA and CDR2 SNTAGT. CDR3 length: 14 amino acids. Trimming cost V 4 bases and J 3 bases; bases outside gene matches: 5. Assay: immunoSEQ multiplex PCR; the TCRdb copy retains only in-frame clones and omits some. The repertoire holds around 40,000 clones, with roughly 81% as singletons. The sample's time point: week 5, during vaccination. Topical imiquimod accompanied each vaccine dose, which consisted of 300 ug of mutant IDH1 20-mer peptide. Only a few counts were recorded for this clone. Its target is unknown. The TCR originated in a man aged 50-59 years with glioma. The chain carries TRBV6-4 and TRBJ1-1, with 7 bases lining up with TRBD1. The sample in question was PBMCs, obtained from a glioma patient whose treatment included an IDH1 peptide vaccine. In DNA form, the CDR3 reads TGTGCCAGCAGTGCAGGGACAGAAGACACTGAAGCTTTCTTT. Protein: CASSAGTEDTEAFF.